This paragraph reports one T cell receptor (beta chain). Here immunoSEQ multiplex PCR was the method, and the copy in TCRdb shows in-frame clones only, minus some. The sample has 70,000 to 85,000 clones, around nine tenths seen once. The source of the sample is a study of blood T cell repertoires in COVID-19. Study information: The origin of the acute and convalescent COVID-19 samples was the United States, Italy and Spain.

CDR1 and CDR2 from the germline V gene are LNHNV and YYDKDF (reference sequence). Trimming took off 1 base at V and 2 bases at J, with 5 bases between the two ends. The CDR3 contains 13 residues. The sequenced sample was peripheral blood. The sequence was obtained from a human donor in a cohort sampled during active COVID-19. This chain connects TRBV15 to TRBJ2-5; no definite D call. CDR3 loop: CATSRAMQETQYF. The CDR3 DNA follows: TGTGCCACCAGCAGAGCCATGCAAGAGACCCAGTACTTC. Full variable domain (missing parts from reference TRBV15 and TRBJ2-5): DAMVIQNPRYQVTQFGKPVTLSCSQTLNHNVMYWYQQKSSQAPKLLFHYYDKDFNNEADTPDNFQSRRPNTSFCFLDIRSPGLGDTAMYLCATSRAMQETQYFGPGTRLLVL.